The clone carrying this T cell receptor (beta chain) came up a few times. The antigen is not known. TCR beta libraries were made by quantitative 5'-RACE with molecular barcodes. TCRdb redid the calling of the 5' RACE reads with MiXCR, one entry per CDR3 protein. Of 250,000 to 350,000 distinct CDR3 sequences in the sample, around 8% were seen once. This specimen comes from a study of CD8 T cells in ankylosing spondylitis. General study findings and limits: Disease-linked clones reportedly concentrated significantly in matched ankylosing spondylitis synovial fluid. Clones that were linked to disease were CD8+ and were relatively rare in peripheral blood. Within ankylosing spondylitis blood, a TCR beta motif made up of several highly homologous variants appeared to be characteristic. Several of the motif variants were reported before in synovial fluid and blood from reactive arthritis.

The V segment lost 6 bases and the J segment 0 bases; nucleotides outside the gene matches: 12. The germline CDR1 and CDR2 sequences are SEHNR and FQNEAQ (reference sequence). This CDR3 is built from 17 residues. The clonotype comes from a male donor with ankylosing spondylitis. The rearrangement uses TRBV7-9 and TRBJ2-3; 7 bases are shared with TRBD2. Sample: blood, either unsorted or a sorted T cell fraction (not recorded which). CDR3 DNA: TGTGCCAGCAGGCCAAGCGGGATACCTACTAGCACAGATACGCAGTATTTT. Its translation: CASRPSGIPTSTDTQYF.